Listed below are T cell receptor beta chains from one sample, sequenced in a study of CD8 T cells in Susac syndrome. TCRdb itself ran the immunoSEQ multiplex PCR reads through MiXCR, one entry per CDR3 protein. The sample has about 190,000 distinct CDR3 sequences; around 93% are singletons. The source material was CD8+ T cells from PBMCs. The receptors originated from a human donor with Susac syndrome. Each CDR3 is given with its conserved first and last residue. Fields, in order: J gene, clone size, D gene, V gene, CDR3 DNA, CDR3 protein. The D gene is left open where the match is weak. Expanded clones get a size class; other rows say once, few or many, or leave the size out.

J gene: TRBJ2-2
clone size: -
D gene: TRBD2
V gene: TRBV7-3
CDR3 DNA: TGTGCCAGCACCCCAGCCTCCCAGCGGGGAAACACCGGGGAGCTGTTTTTT
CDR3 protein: CASTPASQRGNTGELFF

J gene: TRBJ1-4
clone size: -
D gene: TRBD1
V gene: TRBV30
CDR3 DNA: TGTGCCTGGAGCCCGACAGGGGTTTTTGAAAAACTGTTTTTT
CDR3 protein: CAWSPTGVFEKLFF

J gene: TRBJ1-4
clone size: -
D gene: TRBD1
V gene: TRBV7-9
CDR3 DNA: TGTGCCAGCAGCTTGACAGGGTCAACTAATGAAAAACTGTTTTTT
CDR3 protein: CASSLTGSTNEKLFF

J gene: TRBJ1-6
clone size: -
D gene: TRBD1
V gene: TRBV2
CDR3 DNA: TGTGCCAGCAGTGGACAGGGGATGGATTCACCCCTCCACTTT
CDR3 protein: CASSGQGMDSPLHF

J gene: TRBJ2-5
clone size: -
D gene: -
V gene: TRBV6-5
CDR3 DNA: TGTGCCAGCAGCCGAGACAGGCAGGCCCAGTACTTC
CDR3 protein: CASSRDRQAQYF

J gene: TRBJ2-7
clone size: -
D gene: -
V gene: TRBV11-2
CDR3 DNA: TGTGCCAGCAGCTTAGGACGGGACTACGAGCAGTACTTC
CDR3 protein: CASSLGRDYEQYF

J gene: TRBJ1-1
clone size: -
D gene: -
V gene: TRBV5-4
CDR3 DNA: TGTGCCAGCAGCTTGGCTCGGGGGTACACTGAAGCTTTCTTT
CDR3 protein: CASSLARGYTEAFF

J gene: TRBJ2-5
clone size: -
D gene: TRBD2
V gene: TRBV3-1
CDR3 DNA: TGTGCCAGCAGCCTCCTCCCAGGGAGGGCGGAAGAGACCCAGTACTTC
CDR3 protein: CASSLLPGRAEETQYF

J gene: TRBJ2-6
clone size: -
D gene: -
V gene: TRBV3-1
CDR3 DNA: TGTGCCAGCAGCCAACAGGGTACCAACCCTGGGGCCAACGTCCTGACTTTC
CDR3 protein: CASSQQGTNPGANVLTF

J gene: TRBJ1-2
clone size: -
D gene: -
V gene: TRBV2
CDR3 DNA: TGTGCCAGCTTACCTCGAGCCTATGACTATGGCTACACCTTC
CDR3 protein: CASLPRAYDYGYTF

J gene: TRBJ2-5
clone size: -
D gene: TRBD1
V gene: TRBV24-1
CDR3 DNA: TGTGCCACCAGTGGTCCAGGGGGCTTGGAGACCCAGTACTTC
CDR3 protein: CATSGPGGLETQYF

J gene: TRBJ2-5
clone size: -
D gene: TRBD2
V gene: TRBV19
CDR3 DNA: TGTGCCAGTAGTATGCTTCGGGGGGGAGAGACCCAGTACTTC
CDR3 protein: CASSMLRGGETQYF

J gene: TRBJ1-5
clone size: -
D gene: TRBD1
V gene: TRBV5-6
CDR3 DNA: TGTGCCAGCAGCTTGGGAGGGGGCGGAAAGCCCCAGCATTTT
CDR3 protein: CASSLGGGGKPQHF

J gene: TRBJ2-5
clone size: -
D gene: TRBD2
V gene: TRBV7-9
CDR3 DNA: TGTGCCAGCAGTGGGGCGCTAGCGGGAACTCAAGAGACCCAGTACTTC
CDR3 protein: CASSGALAGTQETQYF

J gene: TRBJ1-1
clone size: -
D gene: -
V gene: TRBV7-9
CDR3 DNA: TGTGCCAGCAGCGAACAGGGTTTGAACACTGAAGCTTTCTTT
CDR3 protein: CASSEQGLNTEAFF

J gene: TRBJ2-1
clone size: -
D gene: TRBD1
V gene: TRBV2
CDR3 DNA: TGTGCCAGCAGTGAAGCACAGGGGGCCTACAATGAGCAGTTCTTC
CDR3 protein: CASSEAQGAYNEQFF

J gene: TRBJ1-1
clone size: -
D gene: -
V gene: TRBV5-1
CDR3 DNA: TGCGCCAGCAGTCCGGGGGGGGGCGCTGAAGCTTTCTTT
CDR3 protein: CASSPGGGAEAFF

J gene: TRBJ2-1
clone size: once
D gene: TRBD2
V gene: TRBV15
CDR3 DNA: TGTGCCACCAGCAGAGATCAGCGGGAGTTCGATGAGCAGTTCTTC
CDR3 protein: CATSRDQREFDEQFF

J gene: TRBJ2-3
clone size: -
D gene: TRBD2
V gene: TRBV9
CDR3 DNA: TGTGCCAGCAGCGCCCCCGGGACTAGCGATACGCAGTATTTT
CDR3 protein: CASSAPGTSDTQYF

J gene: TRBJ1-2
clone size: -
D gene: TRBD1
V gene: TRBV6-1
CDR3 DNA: TGTGCCAGCAGCCTCCGGCTGGACAGGCTAAACTATGGCTACACCTTC
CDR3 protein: CASSLRLDRLNYGYTF

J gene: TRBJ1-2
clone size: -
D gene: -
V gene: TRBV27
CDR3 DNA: TGTGCCAGCAGTCTGGGACTTAACTATGGCTACACCTTC
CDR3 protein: CASSLGLNYGYTF

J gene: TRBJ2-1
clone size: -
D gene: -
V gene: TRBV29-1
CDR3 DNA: TGCAGCGTTGAAGATCGTCTAGGCTACAATGAGCAGTTCTTC
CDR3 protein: CSVEDRLGYNEQFF

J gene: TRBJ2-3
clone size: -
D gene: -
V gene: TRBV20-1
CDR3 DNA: TGCAGTGCTAGATTCGGGAACACAGATACGCAGTATTTT
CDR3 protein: CSARFGNTDTQYF

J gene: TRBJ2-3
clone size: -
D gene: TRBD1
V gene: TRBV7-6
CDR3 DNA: TGTGCCAGCAGCGAAAGGGCTGGGACAGCCCCCACAGATACGCAGTATTTT
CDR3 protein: CASSERAGTAPTDTQYF

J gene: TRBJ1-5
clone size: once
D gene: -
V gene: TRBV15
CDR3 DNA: TGTGCCACCAGCATTGACCGGGGTCAGCCCCAGCATTTT
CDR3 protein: CATSIDRGQPQHF

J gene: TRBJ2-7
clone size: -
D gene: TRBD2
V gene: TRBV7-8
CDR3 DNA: TGTGCCAGCAGCCCCCCGTCACTAGCGGGAGGGGCCTACGAGCAGTACTTC
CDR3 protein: CASSPPSLAGGAYEQYF

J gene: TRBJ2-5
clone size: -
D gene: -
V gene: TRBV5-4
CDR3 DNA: TGTGCCAGCAGCGACGGACTAGAGACCCAGTACTTC
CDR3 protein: CASSDGLETQYF

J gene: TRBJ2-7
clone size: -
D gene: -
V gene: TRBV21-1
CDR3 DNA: TGTGCCAGCAGCAAAGGACTGCGGTCCGAGCAGTACTTC
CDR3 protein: CASSKGLRSEQYF

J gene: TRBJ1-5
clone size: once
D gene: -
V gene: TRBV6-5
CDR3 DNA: TGTGCCAGCAGTTGCTCTGAGATGGGAGTATATAGCAATCAGCCCCAGCATTTT
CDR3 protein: CASSCSEMGVYSNQPQHF

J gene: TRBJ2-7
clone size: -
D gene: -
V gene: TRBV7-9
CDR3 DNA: TGTGCCAGCAGCTTAGCCCAGGGGTCCCTCTACGAGCAGTACTTC
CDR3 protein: CASSLAQGSLYEQYF